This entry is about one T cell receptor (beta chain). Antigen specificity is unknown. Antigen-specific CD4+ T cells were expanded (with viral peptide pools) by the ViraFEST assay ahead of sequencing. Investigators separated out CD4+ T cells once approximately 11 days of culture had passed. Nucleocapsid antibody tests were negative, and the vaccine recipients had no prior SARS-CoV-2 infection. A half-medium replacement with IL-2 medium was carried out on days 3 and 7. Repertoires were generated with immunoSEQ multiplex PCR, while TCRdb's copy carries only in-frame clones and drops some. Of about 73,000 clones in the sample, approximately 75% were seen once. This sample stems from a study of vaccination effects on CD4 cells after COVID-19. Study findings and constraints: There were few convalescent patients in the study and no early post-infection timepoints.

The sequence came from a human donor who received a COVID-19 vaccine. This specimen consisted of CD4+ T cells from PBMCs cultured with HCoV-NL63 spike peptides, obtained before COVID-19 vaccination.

CDR3 nucleotide sequence: TGTGCCAGTAGTATAACAGGGGGTCCCAATCAGCCCCAGCATTTT. Translated, it gives CASSITGGPNQPQHF. The gene calls are TRBV19 and TRBJ1-5; TRBD1 matches 8 bases. Trimming took 2 bases from V and 3 from J; bases not matched to a gene: 3. CDR3 length equals 15 residues. Germline V CDR1 and CDR2: LNHDA, SQIVND (reference sequence).